This T cell receptor (beta chain) was sequenced in a study of T-cell memory formation after mild COVID-19. General study findings and limits: Confirmation of SARS-CoV-2 specificity was lacking for second-wave clones peaking day 37. Pre-infection memory harbored some responding clones, suggesting cross-reactive memory joined.

There are a few counts of this clonotype. The antigen is not known. J lost 10 bases, V lost 0 bases, and 10 bases had no gene match. The CDR3 has 16 amino acids. CDR1 is KGHDR, CDR2 SFDVKD, per germline. TCRdb redid the calling of the 5' RACE reads with MiXCR, one entry per CDR3 protein. Altogether 200,000 to 250,000 distinct CDR3 sequences are present, approximately 15% being singletons, with the ten largest covering under 2.5%. This chain uses TRBV24-1 with TRBJ2-1; 8 bases are shared with TRBD2. The source is an adult woman who had mild COVID-19 (a few samples of this study predate the infection). Cell type and time point are not known. Sample: PBMCs or a T cell subset sorted from them (not recorded which). The CDR3 spells CATSDLRGGSPGEQFF. CDR3 in DNA: TGTGCCACCAGTGATTTGCGGGGGGGCTCCCCCGGGGAGCAGTTCTTC.